Presented here are 9 T cell receptor beta chains from one specimen sequenced in a study of T cell responses to AZD1222 COVID-19 vaccine. Only in-frame clones appear in the TCRdb table, and some are missing; sequencing was by immunoSEQ multiplex PCR. This sample has more than 80,000 clones, with roughly 92% found just once. Sequenced material: peripheral blood, taken 28 days after the second AZD1222 dose. The receptors derive from an adult who received the AZD1222 COVID-19 vaccine.

This clone was seen just once. The chain has TRBV15 and TRBJ1-1; tentative D call: TRBD1 (6 bases). CDR1 is LNHNV and CDR2 is YYDKDF in the germline V gene (reference sequence). The CDR3 spans 15 residues. Trimming removed 3 bases from V and 4 bases from J, with 15 bases in between. CDR3 sequence: CATSRLRGVGTEAFF. CDR3 sequence (DNA): TGTGCCACCAGCAGGTTAAGGGGGGTAGGCACTGAAGCTTTCTTT.

The rearrangement uses TRBV12-5 and TRBJ2-1, with TRBD2 matching over 10 bases. Germline V gene lookup returns CDR1 LGHNT and CDR2 FRNRAP. Trimming removed 3 bases from V and 9 bases from J; junction bases left unmatched: 2. The CDR3 totals 13 residues. This CDR3 is CASGLAGGSEQFF. Here the CDR3 DNA reads TGTGCTAGTGGTTTAGCGGGGGGGAGTGAGCAGTTCTTC.

This chain uses TRBV30 with TRBJ1-2, with D perhaps TRBD1 (5 bases). V lost 0 bases and J lost 8, with 7 bases in between. CDR3 length: 11 residues. CDR1 is GTSNPN and CDR2 is SVGIG in the germline V gene (reference sequence). CDR3 loop: CAWSVRGGYTF. In nucleotides, the CDR3 is TGTGCCTGGAGTGTACGGGGGGGCTACACCTTC. Supplemented by reference TRBV30 and TRBJ1-2, the full variable domain reads SQTIHQWPATLVQPVGSPLSLECTVEGTSNPNLYWYRQAAGRGLQLLFYSVGIGQISSEVPQNLSASRPQDRQFILSSKKLLLSDSGFYLCAWSVRGGYTFGSGTRLTVV.

The chain is built from TRBV10-3 and TRBJ1-1; possibly TRBD1 for D (5 bases). V gave up 6 bases and J gave up 0 bases, with 20 bases separating them. This CDR3 spans 17 amino acids. Germline V lookup: CDR1 ENHRY, CDR2 SYGVKD. In DNA form, the CDR3 reads TGTGCCATCAGGTCCATCGGGGACCTAAACATGAACACTGAAGCTTTCTTT. Its translation: CAIRSIGDLNMNTEAFF.

The V and J genes are TRBV7-2 and TRBJ1-2; D is possibly TRBD1 (6 bases). CDR3 size: 15 residues. Germline CDR1 is SGHTA and CDR2 is FQGNSA. V lost 2 bases to trimming and J lost 4 bases, with 14 bases between them. The CDR3 nucleotides read TGTGCCAGCAGCTTAAGCGGGGGGCAGAGCTATGGCTACACCTTC. It is translated as CASSLSGGQSYGYTF.

V and J are TRBV6-5 and TRBJ1-6; D might be TRBD1 (5 bases). The ends were cut back, 6 bases at V and 8 bases at J, with 14 bases in the middle. The CDR3 is made up of 14 amino acids. The germline V gene has CDR1 MNHEY and CDR2 SVGAGI. CDR3 residues: CASSSRGTDSPLHF. The CDR3 DNA sequence: TGTGCCAGCAGCTCCCGGGGCACAGATTCACCCCTCCACTTT.

The rearrangement links TRBV20-1 to TRBJ1-5; tentative D call: TRBD1 (6 bases). The germline V gene encodes CDR1 DFQATT and CDR2 SNEGSKA (reference sequence). This CDR3 is built from 15 residues. With 3 bases removed from V and 0 bases from J, the gap between germline ends came to 12 bases. CDR3 in amino acids: CSASQGPLSNQPQHF. The CDR3 DNA reads TGCAGTGCTAGTCAGGGGCCGCTTAGCAATCAGCCCCAGCATTTT.

For the CDR3, the DNA is TGTGCCAGCAGCCCGAGGACAGGGGGGAACGAAAAACTGTTTTTT. It specifies CASSPRTGGNEKLFF. V gene TRBV14 combines with J gene TRBJ1-4; TRBD1 agrees at 10 bases. With V trimmed by 4 bases and J by 8 bases, 7 bases remained unmatched. Germline V lookup: CDR1 SGHDN, CDR2 FVKESK. This CDR3 region has 15 residues.

The chain joins TRBV2 to TRBJ1-6; no reliable D call. Germline V gives CDR1 SNHLY, CDR2 FYNNEI. V shed 6 bases and J shed 5 bases, with 5 bases lying between them. The CDR3 covers 12 residues. The CDR3 DNA sequence: TGTGCCAGCAGCTCAGATAATTCACCCCTCCACTTT. It specifies CASSSDNSPLHF.